Each of the 4 T cell receptor beta chains below was sequenced from the same sample in a study of blood T cell repertoires in COVID-19. The repertoire was sequenced with immunoSEQ multiplex PCR; TCRdb's copy has only in-frame clones and lacks some. The repertoire has roughly 230,000 clones, about 86% of them found once; the top ten carry roughly 7.8%. Sequencing was done on a sample of peripheral blood. The source is a man in his forties or fifties with active or convalescent COVID-19.

This clone came up a few times. The rearrangement uses TRBV5-4 and TRBJ1-2; no definite D call. CDR1 SGHNT and CDR2 YYREEE come from the germline V gene (reference sequence). V was shortened by 1 base and J by 8 bases, with 9 bases between the two germline ends. CDR3 size: 12 residues. As DNA, the CDR3 is TGTGCCAGCAGCTTGAACGCCAGAGGCTACACCTTC. Protein sequence: CASSLNARGYTF. The full variable domain, with the rest looked up from reference TRBV5-4 and TRBJ1-2, is ETGVTQSPTHLIKTRGQQVTLRCSSQSGHNTVSWYQQALGQGPQFIFQYYREEENGRGNFPPRFSGLQFPNYSSELNVNALELDDSALYLCASSLNARGYTFGSGTRLTVV.

The genes are TRBV11-3 and TRBJ1-3, with TRBD1 identical over 9 bases. V was clipped by 2 bases and J by 2 bases; unmatched bases: 1. From germline, CDR1 is SGHNT and CDR2 YENEEA. This CDR3 region has 15 residues. Written as DNA, the CDR3 is TGTGCCAGCAGCTTAAGGACAGGGGCTGGAAACACCATATATTTT. The encoded protein is CASSLRTGAGNTIYF.

Turning to this clone: Other DNA variants within this sample encode the same CDR3. V gene TRBV18 combines with J gene TRBJ2-5; 10 bases line up with TRBD2. The junction had 5 bases not matched to a gene; V was cut back by 0 bases and J by 4 bases. This CDR3 is 16 amino acids long. Germline loops: CDR1 KGHSH, CDR2 LQKENI. The chain's CDR3 is CASSPPSLAGGETQYF. The CDR3 nucleotides are TGTGCCAGCTCACCACCGAGTTTAGCGGGAGGAGAGACCCAGTACTTC.

This chain connects TRBV7-2 to TRBJ1-5, with D possibly being TRBD1 (5 bases). The CDR3 spans 14 residues. Trimming stripped 4 bases from V and 3 bases from J, with 10 bases between. CDR1 and CDR2 (germline): SGHTA, FQGNSA. CDR3 coding DNA: TGTGCCAGCAGCTCACGACAGCCCAATCAGCCCCAGCATTTT. Translated, it gives CASSSRQPNQPQHF.